The clone carrying this T cell receptor (beta chain) appeared a few times. The sample comes from a study of blood T cell repertoires in COVID-19. For the study at large: Donors in the United States, Italy and Spain gave samples during acute or convalescent COVID-19. Nucleic acid was either cDNA or gDNA, and it came from T cells, B-cell-depleted T cells, or PBMCs.

Per the original methods: Cell counts per sample came from amplifying reference gene primers. Some clones are missing from TCRdb's copy, which holds only in-frame ones; the method was immunoSEQ multiplex PCR. V and J calls plus clone size are reproduced from that table; the DNA served to infer D and trimming. The sample shows approximately 73,000 clones, about 89% of them seen only once. V lost 9 bases and J 2 bases, leaving 15 bases between the germline ends. Germline-derived CDR1 and CDR2 are KGHDR and SFDVKD. The CDR3 has 15 amino acids. The V call is TRBV24-1, the J call TRBJ2-2; perhaps TRBD2 as D (5 bases). Sequenced material: peripheral blood. The origin of this receptor is a woman aged 55-69 years with acute or convalescent COVID-19. CDR3 sequence: CATGRGPTNTGELFF. The CDR3 bases are TGTGCCACCGGGAGAGGACCTACCAACACCGGGGAGCTGTTTTTT.